Listed here are 29 T cell receptor beta chains from one sample, sequenced in a study of low-dose radiotherapy and immunotherapy resistance in tumors (dated by TCRdb to the early 2020s). First-strand cDNA was synthesized with Superscript III and a set of TRAV- and TRBV-specific primers, covering both TCRalpha and TCRbeta chains. TCRs were amplified for around 20 PCR cycles with Phusion, using a constant-region primer paired with the adapter attached to the V primers. The public sequencing data were trimmed at Q25 with fastp and processed into clonotypes with MiXCR by TCRdb, which kept only in-frame beta chains. Entries are consolidated by CDR3 protein sequence, retaining the most common genes and DNA. The sample table lists over 15,000 distinct CDR3 sequences, approximately 63% of them with a count of one. Jointly, the top ten make up approximately 5.3% of the sample. The receptors derive from a human donor with advanced metastatic prostate, ovarian, gallbladder or colorectal cancer (not recorded which). This table probably holds off-target reads from a library built for another chain.

The CDR3 spells CASSLQREAFF. The CDR3 coding sequence is TGTGCCAGCAGTTTACAGCGTGAAGCTTTCTTT. This rearrangement joins TRBV28 to TRBJ1-1; no reliable D call. This CDR3 has 11 amino acids. CDR1 and CDR2 from the germline V gene are MDHEN and SYDVKM. Trimming took 2 bases from V and 7 from J, leaving 5 bases between them.

A note on this clonotype: At one end, the junction sequence differs from germline, possibly due to a read error. V and J are TRBV7-7 and TRBJ2-1, with D perhaps TRBD2 (7 bases). The CDR3 runs to 18 residues. The germline gives CDR1 SSHAT, CDR2 FNYEAQ (reference sequence). CDR3 region: CASSPTRTGGKNYNEQFF. CDR3 coding DNA: TGTGCTAGCAGCCCGACCCGCACGGGGGGCAAAAACTACAATGAGCAGTTCTTC.

This clonotype was detected once. The chain couples TRBV11-2 to TRBJ2-1; D tentatively reads TRBD1 or TRBD2 (5 bases each). Between the trimmed V and J ends, which lost 3 bases and 2 bases, there was a span of 11 bases. Germline lookup yields CDR1 SGHAT and CDR2 FQNNGV. CDR3 length equals 15 residues. The CDR3 region is CASSLTGTTYNEQFF. The CDR3 bases are TGTGCCAGCAGCTTGACGGGGACCACCTACAATGAGCAGTTCTTC.

V usage is TRBV9 and J usage is TRBJ1-2, with D unclear. Germline loops: CDR1 SGDLS, CDR2 YYNGEE. The V end lost 0 bases, the J end lost 8 bases, and 11 bases lay between the germline ends. This CDR3 comprises 13 residues. CDR3 nucleotide sequence: TGTGCCAGCAGCGTAGTACCAGCTGTGGGCTACACCTTC. It yields the protein CASSVVPAVGYTF.

This clonotype has just a few counts. This chain uses TRBV20-1 with TRBJ2-3, with D perhaps TRBD1 (6 bases). In germline, CDR1 is DFQATT, CDR2 SNEGSKA (reference sequence). V was clipped by 6 bases and J by 5 bases, with 18 bases between them. The length of the CDR3 is 14 residues. CDR3 DNA: TGCAGTGCGAGAACCGCCAGGGGAAGAGATACGCAGTATTTT. Its protein product is CSARTARGRDTQYF.

The rearrangement links TRBV5-1 to TRBJ1-3; 8 positions agree with TRBD1. This CDR3 spans 15 amino acids. Trimming removed 3 bases from V and 2 bases from J; junction bases left unmatched: 4. Looked up from germline, CDR1 is SGHRS and CDR2 is YFSETQ. The CDR3 DNA sequence: TGCGCCAGCAGCTCGGACAGGGTGGCTGGAAACACCATATATTTT. This codes for CASSSDRVAGNTIYF.

This chain uses TRBV6-2 or TRBV6-3 with TRBJ2-7; D might be TRBD1 (5 bases). From germline, CDR1 is MNHEY and CDR2 SVGEGT. The ends were cut back, 6 bases at V and 1 base at J, with 7 bases in the middle. This CDR3 has 12 amino acids. The CDR3 DNA reads TGTGCCAGCAGGACAGTTTCCTACGAGCAGTACTTC. Protein sequence: CASRTVSYEQYF.

This rearrangement joins TRBV20-1 to TRBJ2-5, with 12 positions matching TRBD2. Germline V gene lookup returns CDR1 DFQATT and CDR2 SNEGSKA (reference sequence). This CDR3 spans 17 amino acids. V shed 0 bases and J 5 bases; nucleotides not matched to a gene: 10. The CDR3 DNA sequence: TGCAGTGCTAGAGATTTGCCTAGCGGGAGGGCCGTGGAGACCCAGTACTTC. This encodes CSARDLPSGRAVETQYF.

Only a few counts were recorded for this clonotype. The CDR3 sequence: CASSQGGARISGANVLTF. Here the CDR3 DNA reads TGTGCCAGCAGCCAGGGGGGGGCCCGAATCTCTGGGGCCAACGTCCTGACTTTC. The chain has TRBV3-1 and TRBJ2-6, with D possibly being TRBD2 (7 bases). Germline loops: CDR1 LGHDT, CDR2 YNNKEL (reference sequence). Between the trimmed V and J ends, which lost 3 bases and 0 bases, there was a span of 15 bases. The CDR3 extends over 18 amino acids.

V gene TRBV21-1 combines with J gene TRBJ2-7; TRBD2, the table's D call, was not compared with the DNA. TRBV21-1 is recorded as a pseudogene. The CDR3 runs to 18 residues. CDR3 in DNA: TGTGCCAGCAGCAAAGTCGGCAGGGCTTGCAGTTTCTCCTACGAGCAGTACTTC. Protein: CASSKVGRACSFSYEQYF.

The V and J genes are TRBV6-8 and TRBJ1-1, with D perhaps TRBD1 (5 bases). V dropped 2 bases and J dropped 4 bases, with 8 bases sitting between them. The CDR3 runs to 13 residues. CDR1 is MNHGY, CDR2 SAAAGT, per germline. For the CDR3, the DNA is TGTGCCAGCAGTTACCGACAGCCCACTGAAGCTTTCTTT. Translation gives CASSYRQPTEAFF.

This clonotype was found a few times. The chain employs TRBV5-5 and TRBJ2-2; 7 nucleotides line up with TRBD1. V lost 0 bases to trimming and J lost 6 bases; unmatched junction nucleotides: 5. Germline V gene data show CDR1 as SGHKS and CDR2 as YYEKEE (reference sequence). The CDR3 has 15 amino acids. CDR3 sequence (DNA): TGTGCCAGCAGCTTGGTTACAGGGGTGTCCGGGGAGCTGTTTTTT. Translating gives CASSLVTGVSGELFF. The variable domain in full, completed from reference TRBV5-5 and TRBJ2-2, reads DAGVTQSPTHLIKTRGQQVTLRCSPISGHKSVSWYQQVLGQGPQFIFQYYEKEERGRGNFPDRFSARQFPNYSSELNVNALLLGDSALYLCASSLVTGVSGELFFGEGSRLTVL.

The chain recombines TRBV6-1 with TRBJ2-7, with a possible D match to TRBD1 (5 bases). CDR1 is MNHNS and CDR2 is SASEGT in the germline V gene. This CDR3 contains 12 residues. Trimming removed 2 bases at V and 12 bases at J, with 14 bases between. Here the CDR3 DNA reads TGTGCCAGCAGTGAACCCTACAGGCCGCGGTACTTC. Its translation: CASSEPYRPRYF.

The V call is TRBV6-1, the J call TRBJ1-2; D remains ambiguous. From germline, CDR1 is MNHNS and CDR2 SASEGT. V gave up 8 bases and J gave up 4 bases, with 14 bases separating them. This CDR3 contains 13 residues. The CDR3 loop reads CASLSLGPYGYTF. In DNA form, the CDR3 reads TGTGCCAGCCTAAGTTTGGGTCCCTATGGCTACACCTTC.

The gene calls are TRBV6-5 and TRBJ2-7, with 14 bases identical to TRBD2. V shed 6 bases and J 12 bases; nucleotides not matched to a gene: 10. Per germline, CDR1 MNHEY and CDR2 SVGAGI. The CDR3 covers 14 residues. The CDR3 nucleotides are TGTGCCAGCAGAGAGCCGGGACTAGCGGGAGCGCCGTACTTC. It yields the protein CASREPGLAGAPYF.

The V call is TRBV6-1, the J call TRBJ2-1; the D is unclear. This CDR3 has 13 amino acids. Germline assignment: CDR1 MNHNS and CDR2 SASEGT. With 1 base removed from V and 9 bases from J, the gap between germline ends came to 10 bases. The CDR3 nucleotides read TGTGCCAGCAGTGAAGGTAGCTTCGGTGAGCAGTTCTTC. It is translated as CASSEGSFGEQFF.

This chain joins TRBV10-3 and TRBJ2-7, with 7 bases that match TRBD2. Germline V gives CDR1 ENHRY, CDR2 SYGVKD. V shed 0 bases and J 5 bases; nucleotides not matched to a gene: 7. This CDR3 spans 15 amino acids. The CDR3 sequence is CAISESVLGGDEQYF. CDR3 nucleotide sequence: TGTGCCATCAGTGAGTCGGTACTTGGGGGGGACGAGCAGTACTTC.

V gene TRBV28 combines with J gene TRBJ1-1, with 9 positions matching TRBD1. The CDR3 is 14 residues long. V gave up 6 bases and J gave up 1 base; unmatched junction bases: 3. Germline values: CDR1 MDHEN, CDR2 SYDVKM. This chain's CDR3 is CASRRQGGNTEAFF. CDR3 coding DNA: TGTGCCAGCAGGCGACAGGGGGGGAACACTGAAGCTTTCTTT.

A few counts support this clonotype. The chain links TRBV12-3 or TRBV12-4 to TRBJ1-6; tentative D call: TRBD1 (6 bases). Between the trimmed V and J ends, which lost 1 base and 5 bases, there was a span of 9 bases. This CDR3 is built from 15 residues. Here the CDR3 DNA reads TGTGCCAGCAGTTTAGGCGGACAGAATAATTCACCCCTCCACTTT. Encoded protein: CASSLGGQNNSPLHF.

The chain couples TRBV7-2 to TRBJ1-5; D call uncertain. CDR1 and CDR2 (germline): SGHTA, FQGNSA. Trimming took 1 base from V and 3 from J, leaving 7 bases between them. This CDR3 is built from 14 residues. The CDR3, as DNA: TGTGCCAGCAGCTTAGGCGCCCTCAATCAGCCCCAGCATTTT. It encodes CASSLGALNQPQHF.

This chain links TRBV6-2 or TRBV6-3 with TRBJ2-1; 7 nucleotides align to TRBD1. CDR1 MNHEY and CDR2 SVGEGT come from the germline V gene. Trimming took 5 bases from V and 2 from J; bases not matched to a gene: 9. The CDR3 is 16 amino acids. The CDR3 here is CASSPLDRVPYNEQFF. The CDR3 region has the DNA TGTGCCAGCAGTCCCTTAGACAGGGTCCCCTACAATGAGCAGTTCTTC.

The rearrangement joins TRBV28 to TRBJ2-5; no firm D call. Trimming took 8 bases from V and 5 from J, leaving 15 bases between them. From germline, CDR1 is MDHEN and CDR2 SYDVKM. This CDR3 comprises 13 residues. CDR3 in amino acids: CASVKAGLETQYF. The CDR3, as DNA: TGTGCCAGCGTTAAAGCAGGTCTGGAGACCCAGTACTTC. Combining the CDR3 with reference TRBV28 and TRBJ2-5 gives the whole variable domain DVKVTQSSRYLVKRTGEKVFLECVQDMDHENMFWYRQDPGLGLRLIYFSYDVKMKEKGDIPEGYSVSREKKERFSLILESASTNQTSMYLCASVKAGLETQYFGPGTRLLVL.

Notes on this clonotype: One junction end disagrees with the germline gene, perhaps due to a read error. DNA for the CDR3: TGTGCCAGCAGCTTGGGACCCATTGGCCACTTC. Protein product: CASSLGPIGHF. This chain joins TRBV5-6 and TRBJ2-5; D not resolved. CDR3 size: 11 residues. Germline V gene sequence: CDR1 SGHDT, CDR2 YYEEEE.

This clonotype was observed a few times. The V gene is TRBV5-3, the J gene TRBJ2-1, with 12 bases lining up with TRBD2. TRBV5-3 has ORF status, its function being uncertain. The CDR3 contains 15 residues. Germline trimming cut 4 bases from V and 5 bases from J; bases unmatched to any gene: 4. This CDR3 reads CARSPSGRADNEQFF. CDR3 DNA: TGTGCCAGAAGCCCTAGCGGGAGGGCCGACAATGAGCAGTTCTTC.

By share, this clonotype counts as medium-sized. DNA of the CDR3: TGTGCCAGCAGTGAACTAGCGGGGGCCGTGGTGGGTTTCTTC. Translating it yields CASSELAGAVVGFF. The V gene is TRBV2, the J gene TRBJ2-1, with 10 bases lining up with TRBD2. CDR3 size: 14 residues. Per germline, CDR1 SNHLY and CDR2 FYNNEI. V was pared by 2 bases and J by 16 bases, with 11 bases of the junction left unmatched.

This chain uses TRBV9 with TRBJ2-1; 13 bases match TRBD2. The CDR3 contains 17 residues. V was pared by 4 bases and J by 4 bases, with 8 bases of the junction left unmatched. Per the germline V gene, CDR1 is SGDLS and CDR2 is YYNGEE. Written as DNA, the CDR3 is TGTGCCAGCAGCTACAGGACTAGCGGGAGCGGATACAATGAGCAGTTCTTC. Protein sequence: CASSYRTSGSGYNEQFF. Filled out from reference TRBV9 and TRBJ2-1, the complete variable domain reads DSGVTQTPKHLITATGQRVTLRCSPRSGDLSVYWYQQSLDQGLQFLIQYYNGEERAKGNILERFSAQQFPDLHSELNLSSLELGDSALYFCASSYRTSGSGYNEQFFGPGTRLTVL.

The rearrangement links TRBV6-8 to TRBJ2-3; TRBD2 aligns across 8 bases. V lost 5 bases and J lost 2; bases outside the gene matches: 6. Germline-derived CDR1 and CDR2 are MNHGY and SAAAGT. CDR3 size: 15 residues. As DNA, the CDR3 is TGTGCCAGCAGTAGCGGGAGCCAATACACAGATACGCAGTATTTT. It specifies CASSSGSQYTDTQYF.

This clonotype was seen once. This rearrangement joins TRBV6-5 to TRBJ1-1; D unresolved. The germline V gene has CDR1 MNHEY and CDR2 SVGAGI. Trimming removed 2 bases from V and 0 bases from J, with 13 bases in between. This CDR3 has 16 residues. The CDR3 loop is CASSYREKGLNTEAFF. DNA of the CDR3: TGTGCCAGCAGTTACCGGGAAAAAGGGTTGAACACTGAAGCTTTCTTT.

V gene TRBV6-1 combines with J gene TRBJ1-1, with a weak D call TRBD1 (5 bases). V was clipped by 6 bases and J by 8 bases, with 13 bases between them. This CDR3 is 12 amino acids long. From germline, CDR1 is MNHNS and CDR2 SASEGT. The CDR3 coding sequence is TGTGCCAGCAGAGGGGCAGGTTCGGAAGCTTTCTTT. Translation gives CASRGAGSEAFF.